Presented here are 17 T cell receptor beta chains from one specimen sequenced in a study of cytomegalovirus exposure and HLA in healthy donors. The PCR used 60 Vbeta and 13 Jbeta primers. Sequencing used immunoSEQ multiplex PCR; TCRdb keeps in-frame clones, though not all of them. The repertoire holds fewer than 150,000 clones, with approximately 80% as singletons. What was sequenced was PBMCs. These receptor sequences come from a woman between 45 and 65 years old in good health and CMV-seronegative.

The chain couples TRBV19 to TRBJ1-2; 7 bases agree with TRBD1. J was trimmed by 1 base and V by 3 bases; bases with no gene match: 5. The germline V gene has CDR1 LNHDA and CDR2 SQIVND (reference sequence). The CDR3 totals 15 residues. CDR3 protein: CASSIPDRINYGYTF. The CDR3 DNA sequence: TGTGCCAGTAGTATTCCGGACAGGATTAACTATGGCTACACCTTC.

The rearrangement links TRBV25-1 to TRBJ1-2; D call uncertain. Trimming pared 6 bases from V and 0 bases from J, leaving 11 bases between. CDR3 length: 14 residues. Per the germline V gene, CDR1 is MGHDK and CDR2 is SYGVNS. The DNA for the CDR3 is TGTGCCAGCAGGCCGGGTCTCTCTAACTATGGCTACACCTTC. Translated: CASRPGLSNYGYTF.

Details on this clone: Mismatch with germline at one junction end may stem from a read error. The V and J genes are TRBV6-1 and TRBJ1-3; D is unresolved. The CDR3 has 13 amino acids. Germline V gene sequence: CDR1 MNHNS, CDR2 SASEGT. This chain's CDR3 is CASRRTDGSTIYF. CDR3 nucleotide sequence: TGTGCCAGCAGACGGACTGATGGAAGCACCATATATTTT.

The table lists this clone with a few counts. At one end, the junction sequence differs from germline, possibly due to a read error. The chain joins TRBV7-7 to TRBJ1-3; weak D call: TRBD1 (5 bases). This CDR3 is 14 amino acids long. Germline values: CDR1 SSHAT, CDR2 FNYEAQ (reference sequence). The CDR3, as DNA: TGTGCTAGCAGCCCGCTGGGGCCTGGAAACACCATATATTTT. Translating it yields CASSPLGPGNTIYF.

Only one count was recorded for this clone. The rearrangement links TRBV7-2 to TRBJ2-2, with 7 bases matching TRBD2. The CDR3 is 16 amino acids. Trimming cost V 2 bases and J 3 bases; bases outside gene matches: 6. Germline values: CDR1 SGHTA, CDR2 FQGNSA. The CDR3 nucleotides read TGTGCCAGCAGCTTAAATGCAGGGAGGGACACCGGGGAGCTGTTTTTT. Its translation: CASSLNAGRDTGELFF.

The chain has TRBV7-9 and TRBJ2-2; 7 bases line up with TRBD2. The germline V gene has CDR1 SEHNR and CDR2 FQNEAQ (reference sequence). The CDR3 has 16 amino acids. The ends lost 0 bases at V and 2 bases at J; junction bases unmatched: 3. This chain's CDR3 is CASSLARGGNTGELFF. CDR3 bases: TGTGCCAGCAGCTTAGCCCGCGGGGGAAACACCGGGGAGCTGTTTTTT.

In this sample, this clone turned up once. This rearrangement joins TRBV27 to TRBJ2-5; 9 positions agree with TRBD1. The J call may be faulty, since TRBJ2-7 better matches the DNA end. Germline CDR1 MNHEY, CDR2 SMNVEV (reference sequence). The CDR3 is 15 residues long. The CDR3 is CASSPSGTGTYEQYF. The CDR3, as DNA: TGTGCCAGCAGTCCCTCCGGGACAGGGACCTACGAGCAGTACTTC.

This rearrangement joins TRBV4-1 to TRBJ1-2; 8 bases are a match to TRBD1. The length of the CDR3 is 17 residues. The V segment lost 3 bases and the J segment 6 bases; nucleotides outside the gene matches: 15. The V gene's germline CDR1 is MGHRA and CDR2 YSYEKL. CDR3 amino acids: CASSHNSPRGRKDGYTF. CDR3 nucleotides: TGCGCCAGCAGCCACAATTCACCCAGGGGGCGCAAAGATGGCTACACCTTC.

This clone was seen a handful of times. The J gene is TRBJ2-5, the V gene TRBV6-1; no definite D call. V was cut by 5 bases and J by 2 bases, with 9 bases left in between. Germline loops: CDR1 MNHNS, CDR2 SASEGT. The CDR3 sequence is 13 residues long. The CDR3 loop reads CASSQTAQETQYF. In DNA, the CDR3 is TGTGCCAGCAGTCAAACAGCTCAAGAGACCCAGTACTTC.

V usage is TRBV28 and J usage is TRBJ1-2, with D possibly TRBD1 on 5 matching bases. Germline CDR1 reads MDHEN; CDR2 reads SYDVKM. CDR3 length equals 17 residues. V lost 10 bases and J 1 base, leaving 25 bases between the germline ends. This CDR3 is CAIKGQELTSINYGYTF. The CDR3 region has the DNA TGTGCCATTAAGGGGCAGGAATTGACCTCGATTAACTATGGCTACACCTTC.

The chain recombines TRBV4-3 with TRBJ2-5, with a possible D match to TRBD2 (6 bases). Germline CDR1 is LGHNA and CDR2 is YSLEER. The CDR3 covers 17 residues. V lost 2 bases and J 4 bases, leaving 20 bases between the germline ends. Here the CDR3 reads CASSQRVDYWSRETQYF. In DNA form, the CDR3 reads TGCGCCAGCAGCCAAAGGGTGGACTATTGGAGCCGAGAGACCCAGTACTTC.

The chain is built from TRBV2 and TRBJ2-7, with D tentatively TRBD2 (7 bases). The germline gives CDR1 SNHLY, CDR2 FYNNEI. The CDR3 length is 15 residues. Trimming left V 4 bases short and J 3 bases short, with 16 bases between. This chain's CDR3 is CASSGRGRILYEQYF. The CDR3 nucleotides are TGTGCCAGCAGTGGGCGGGGGCGAATTCTCTACGAGCAGTACTTC.

This clone occurred once. The chain joins TRBV7-8 to TRBJ2-7; D might be TRBD1 (6 bases). The CDR3 runs 16 residues. Germline V CDR1 and CDR2: SGHVS, FQNEAQ. V was trimmed by 4 bases and J by 2 bases, leaving 18 bases between them. The CDR3 sequence is CASSSGVKGSTYEQYF. CDR3 DNA: TGTGCCAGCAGCTCAGGGGTGAAGGGGAGTACCTACGAGCAGTACTTC.

The chain combines TRBV7-8 with TRBJ1-6, with 7 bases aligning to TRBD1. Germline trimming cut 6 bases from V and 8 bases from J; bases unmatched to any gene: 4. CDR1 is SGHVS and CDR2 is FQNEAQ in the germline V gene. The CDR3 length is 13 residues. CDR3 residues: CASSFDRDSPLHF. The CDR3 DNA sequence: TGTGCCAGCAGTTTCGACAGGGATTCACCCCTCCACTTT. Filled out from reference TRBV7-8 and TRBJ1-6, the complete variable domain reads GAGVSQSPRYKVAKRGQDVALRCDPISGHVSLFWYQQALGQGPEFLTYFQNEAQLDKSGLPSDRFFAERPEGSVSTLKIQRTQQEDSAVYLCASSFDRDSPLHFGNGTRLTVT.

The chain links TRBV27 to TRBJ2-4; D might be TRBD1 (6 bases). Deletions cut 6 bases from V and 1 base from J, with 16 bases between. CDR3 size: 16 residues. Germline CDR1 MNHEY, CDR2 SMNVEV (reference sequence). CDR3 amino acids: CASRFTGTYAKNIQYF. CDR3 in DNA: TGTGCCAGCAGATTTACAGGGACATACGCCAAAAACATTCAGTACTTC.

This clone was counted between two and nine times. The germline gene is not matched at one end of the junction; a read error may be the cause. This rearrangement joins TRBV7-7 to TRBJ2-5; 8 nucleotides align to TRBD2. This CDR3 is built from 14 residues. Germline V gives CDR1 SSHAT, CDR2 FNYEAQ (reference sequence). CDR3 sequence (DNA): TGTGCTAGCAGCCGCGGGCGGGGGGCGGAGACCCAGTACTTC. It encodes CASSRGRGAETQYF.

The V call is TRBV5-5, the J call TRBJ2-7; 11 positions agree with TRBD1. This CDR3 region has 17 residues. Germline CDR1 reads SGHKS; CDR2 reads YYEKEE (reference sequence). V dropped 1 base and J dropped 1; count of bases not matched to a gene: 7. The CDR3 reads CASSLTTGTGGSYEQYF. The CDR3, as DNA: TGTGCCAGCAGCTTGACAACCGGGACAGGGGGATCCTACGAGCAGTACTTC.